This T cell receptor beta chain was identified during a study of blood T cell repertoires in COVID-19 (dated by TCRdb to 2020 to 2021). Regarding the study in general: The collaborator samples originated in the United States, Italy and Spain and spanned the acute and convalescent phases of COVID-19. The prospective study material was composed of cDNA or gDNA derived from T cells, B-cell-depleted T cells, or PBMCs. Subjects who had been exposed to COVID-19, were actively infected with it, or had recovered from it provided the deeply sampled blood TCRbeta repertoires that made up the dataset. The repertoires were released in a freely available public database intended as a resource for research on the immune response to SARS-CoV-2. The samples were drawn from the first 160 participants of the ongoing ImmuneRACE study and from 950 to 1,500 subjects provided by 6 global collaborators. A de-identified subject ID, COVID-19 status, age in years and sex were almost always included in the sample metadata. Where available, HLA class I and class II types were obtained from metadata supplied by the sample provider rather than from assay-based typing.

As regards this clone: Its antigen target is currently unknown. Base quality data are lacking; no much larger clone is found one base away.

TCRbeta CDR3 regions were amplified from genomic DNA by means of the immunoSEQ Assay, a bias-controlled multiplex PCR. Per the original workflow: Nucleated cell counts per sample were estimated from amplification of reference gene primers within the assay. Sequence reads were collapsed and filtered to measure the absolute abundance of every unique TCRbeta CDR3 rearrangement. For each sample, productive Simpson clonality was calculated by taking the square root of Simpson's diversity index across productive rearrangements. As stored in TCRdb, this immuneACCESS dataset retains in-frame rearrangements with V and J assigned. A fraction of the clones does not appear; measured against another copy, unresolved V genes explain less than half of the discrepancy, and the remainder lacks a known reason. The D gene and trimming were derived from the DNA, and the V and J assignments and clone size from that table. This sample comprises 290,000 or so clones, about nine tenths of them detected only once. The top ten hold around 2% of the sample.

In Seattle, one collaborating source enrolled patients while the infection was active and tracked those patients longitudinally over the course of disease. Collaborating institutions collected whole blood in K2EDTA tubes following their own protocols. For TCRbeta analysis, collaborator samples were shipped as frozen whole blood, as isolated PBMCs, or as DNA extracted from either sample type. Overall study outcomes, separate from this receptor: The quantity of clinical and demographic metadata differed by source and by participant and was supplied without curation.

Material for sequencing was peripheral blood. This clonotype originated in a woman aged 30 to 39 with COVID-19, enrolled during active disease.

This receptor carries the CDR3 CASSSDRWNTEAFF. The bases read TGTGCCAGCAGTTCGGACAGATGGAACACTGAAGCTTTCTTT. The V and J segments used are TRBV27 and TRBJ1-1, and possibly TRBD1, on 6 matching bases. CDR1 and CDR2 (MNHEY, SMNVEV) derive from the germline V gene (reference sequence). The CDR3 sequence holds 14 residues, the cysteine and phenylalanine included. Only the CDR3 DNA is retained, 42 bases long and in frame from the first base. Relative to germline, V is 4 bases shorter and J is 1 base shorter, with 10 bases between their ends.